These 25 T cell receptor beta chains were all obtained from the same sample, sequenced in a study of T cell changes during pregnancy in multiple sclerosis. The method was immunoSEQ multiplex PCR; TCRdb's version includes in-frame clones alone and lacks a portion of them. Of tens of thousands of clones listed, roughly nine tenths are singletons. This sample comprised CD4+ T cells from peripheral blood mononuclear cells, obtained in the second trimester of pregnancy. The receptor source for this set is a female donor with multiple sclerosis, enrolled in a pregnancy study.

The chain recombines TRBV29-1 with TRBJ2-2, with 7 bases that match TRBD2. CDR1 is SQVTM, CDR2 ANQGSEA, per germline. J gave up 1 base and V 6 bases, and 8 bases lay outside the gene matches. The CDR3 loop spans 15 amino acids. CDR3 in amino acids: CSVQPAGMNTGELFF. The CDR3 DNA is TGCAGCGTCCAGCCAGCGGGGATGAACACCGGGGAGCTGTTTTTT.

J is TRBJ1-6 and V is TRBV21-1. TRBV21-1 is noted as a pseudogene. The CDR3 covers 17 residues. CDR3 in amino acids: CASSKWRDPVRCSPLHF. As DNA, the CDR3 is TGTGCCAGCAGCAAGTGGCGGGACCCGGTCCGGTGTTCACCCCTCCACTTT.

The V gene is TRBV7-9, the J gene TRBJ1-4; 9 nucleotides match TRBD1. Germline V gene lookup returns CDR1 SEHNR and CDR2 FQNEAQ (reference sequence). The CDR3 length is 13 residues. Losses at the gene ends were 4 bases for V and 10 bases for J; bases not matched to a gene: 4. The CDR3 is CASSSPQGAKLFF. As DNA, the CDR3 is TGTGCCAGCAGCTCCCCACAGGGGGCAAAACTGTTTTTT. Full variable domain (remainder filled in from reference TRBV7-9 and TRBJ1-4): DTGVSQNPRHKITKRGQNVTFRCDPISEHNRLYWYRQTLGQGPEFLTYFQNEAQLEKSRLLSDRFSAERPKGSFSTLEIQRTEQGDSAMYLCASSSPQGAKLFFGSGTQLSVL.

The V gene is TRBV5-1, the J gene TRBJ2-7; 9 bases map to TRBD2. With V trimmed by 4 bases and J by 0 bases, 11 bases remained unmatched. This CDR3 has 17 amino acids. The germline CDR1 and CDR2 sequences are SGHRS and YFSETQ. This chain's CDR3 is CASSPIAGAISSYEQYF. The CDR3 nucleotides read TGCGCCAGCAGCCCAATAGCGGGGGCTATAAGCTCCTACGAGCAGTACTTC.

The chain uses TRBV9 and TRBJ2-7; TRBD1 matches at 7 bases. Germline trimming cut 2 bases from V and 0 bases from J; bases unmatched to any gene: 2. Germline V lookup: CDR1 SGDLS, CDR2 YYNGEE. This CDR3 has 14 residues. CDR3 sequence: CASSVGTDSYEQYF. The CDR3 DNA sequence: TGTGCCAGCAGCGTTGGGACAGACTCCTACGAGCAGTACTTC.

This chain connects TRBV5-6 to TRBJ2-7, with 12 bases fitting TRBD2. The CDR3 length is 17 residues. Germline CDR1 SGHDT, CDR2 YYEEEE. Trimming took 4 bases from V and 7 from J; bases not matched to a gene: 15. CDR3 amino acids: CASSETRLAGVSLEQYF. Written as DNA, the CDR3 is TGTGCCAGCAGCGAAACCAGACTAGCGGGAGTTTCTCTTGAGCAGTACTTC.

This chain uses TRBV10-3 with TRBJ2-3; 11 nucleotides line up with TRBD2. The length of the CDR3 is 16 residues. The trim removed 8 bases at V and 2 bases at J, leaving 9 bases unmatched. CDR1 and CDR2 from the germline V gene are ENHRY and SYGVKD. In DNA form, the CDR3 reads TGTGCCATCGCTAGCGGGGGGCGGCTCTACACAGATACGCAGTATTTT. As protein: CAIASGGRLYTDTQYF.

The V and J genes are TRBV29-1 and TRBJ2-7; TRBD1 matches 9 bases. The CDR3 spans 13 residues. V lost 4 bases to trimming and J lost 3 bases; unmatched junction nucleotides: 4. Germline V gene lookup returns CDR1 SQVTM and CDR2 ANQGSEA. Here the CDR3 reads CSVATGGGYEQYF. For the CDR3, the DNA is TGCAGCGTTGCGACAGGGGGAGGCTACGAGCAGTACTTC.

The J gene is TRBJ2-7, the V gene TRBV30; perhaps TRBD1 as D (6 bases). This CDR3 has 15 amino acids. Between the trimmed V and J ends, which lost 8 bases and 0 bases, there was a span of 20 bases. Germline assignment: CDR1 GTSNPN and CDR2 SVGIG (reference sequence). The CDR3 loop reads CAIENRALISYEQYF. Here the CDR3 DNA reads TGTGCCATTGAAAACAGGGCCCTGATCTCCTACGAGCAGTACTTC.

This clone was recorded once. This CDR3 is also generated by other DNA sequences in the sample. V gene TRBV5-1 combines with J gene TRBJ1-2; 8 nucleotides align to TRBD1. The CDR3 length is 14 residues. After removal of 4 bases from V and 3 bases from J, the junction contained 5 bases not matched to a gene. Germline CDR1 is SGHRS and CDR2 is YFSETQ. This CDR3 reads CASSLGQGDYGYTF. Written as DNA, the CDR3 is TGCGCCAGCAGCCTCGGACAGGGCGACTATGGCTACACCTTC. The variable domain in full, with the rest retrieved from reference TRBV5-1 and TRBJ1-2, is KAGVTQTPRYLIKTRGQQVTLSCSPISGHRSVSWYQQTPGQGLQFLFEYFSETQRNKGNFPGRFSGRQFSNSRSEMNVSTLELGDSALYLCASSLGQGDYGYTFGSGTRLTVV.

This clone was counted a few times. The chain employs TRBV30 and TRBJ1-1; D remains unclear. V lost 4 bases and J 4 bases, leaving 10 bases between the germline ends. The germline V gene encodes CDR1 GTSNPN and CDR2 SVGIG (reference sequence). The CDR3 contains 12 residues. This CDR3 is CAWTREATEAFF. CDR3 coding DNA: TGTGCCTGGACGAGGGAAGCCACTGAAGCTTTCTTT.

Here the CDR3 DNA reads TGCGCCAGCAGCTTTATCTCAGGGACAGGGGGTCGGGAGACCCAGTACTTC. This sequence encodes CASSFISGTGGRETQYF. The rearrangement uses TRBV5-1 and TRBJ2-5; 11 bases are shared with TRBD1. CDR3 length: 17 residues. Trimming at V came to 2 bases and at J to 5 bases, leaving 11 bases not matched to a gene. In germline, CDR1 is SGHRS, CDR2 YFSETQ.

The chain has TRBV5-1 and TRBJ2-5; TRBD2 matches 10 bases. With 0 bases clipped from V and 5 bases from J, the junction kept 1 base outside the gene matches. Germline V gene lookup returns CDR1 SGHRS and CDR2 YFSETQ. The CDR3 runs 14 residues. CDR3 bases: TGCGCCAGCAGCTTGGATAGCGGGAGGGAGACCCAGTACTTC. Amino acids: CASSLDSGRETQYF.

This clone was counted only a few times. V is TRBV4-2 and J is TRBJ2-1, with 16 bases fitting TRBD2. The CDR3 has 17 amino acids. The V gene's germline CDR1 is LGHNA and CDR2 YNFKEQ. V shed 4 bases and J 7 bases; nucleotides not matched to a gene: 7. CDR3 coding DNA: TGTGCCAGCAGCCGAGGGACTAGCGGGGGGGCAGGTAATGAGCAGTTCTTC. Translating it yields CASSRGTSGGAGNEQFF.

This clone was seen a handful of times. The chain links TRBV7-9 to TRBJ1-1, with TRBD1 matching 9 bases. The trim removed 3 bases at V and 5 bases at J, leaving 4 bases unmatched. CDR1 and CDR2 (germline): SEHNR, FQNEAQ (reference sequence). This CDR3 contains 14 residues. The CDR3 loop reads CASSLTGGFTEAFF. The CDR3 region has the DNA TGTGCCAGCAGCTTGACAGGGGGGTTTACTGAAGCTTTCTTT.

This chain joins TRBV5-6 and TRBJ2-7; 8 positions agree with TRBD1. V lost 5 bases to trimming and J lost 7 bases; unmatched junction nucleotides: 5. This CDR3 is 12 amino acids long. Germline values: CDR1 SGHDT, CDR2 YYEEEE. The DNA of the CDR3 is TGTGCCAGCAGGCGGACAGGGAATGAGCAGTACTTC. It yields the protein CASRRTGNEQYF. Based on the CDR3 plus reference TRBV5-6 and TRBJ2-7, the full variable domain is DAGVTQSPTHLIKTRGQQVTLRCSPKSGHDTVSWYQQALGQGPQFIFQYYEEEERQRGNFPDRFSGHQFPNYSSELNVNALLLGDSALYLCASRRTGNEQYFGPGTRLTVT.

The chain links TRBV5-1 to TRBJ2-3; 9 bases match TRBD2. Trimming at V came to 0 bases and at J to 6 bases, leaving 5 bases not matched to a gene. The CDR3 extends over 15 amino acids. Germline CDR1 is SGHRS and CDR2 is YFSETQ. CDR3 sequence: CASSLGAGGRDTQYF. The CDR3 bases are TGCGCCAGCAGCTTGGGGGCGGGGGGGCGCGATACGCAGTATTTT.

The chain joins TRBV29-1 to TRBJ1-1; the D gene is possibly TRBD1 (6 bases). V was cut by 7 bases and J by 0 bases, with 21 bases left in between. This CDR3 has 16 amino acids. Germline assignment: CDR1 SQVTM and CDR2 ANQGSEA. CDR3 DNA sequence: TGCAGCGCCCTGGCCAGGGGCCTCCCTATGAACACTGAAGCTTTCTTT. Protein product: CSALARGLPMNTEAFF.

The chain carries TRBV10-3 and TRBJ1-2; D is unresolved. Between the trimmed V and J ends, which lost 4 bases and 3 bases, there was a span of 15 bases. Germline V gene sequence: CDR1 ENHRY, CDR2 SYGVKD. The CDR3 runs to 15 residues. The CDR3, as DNA: TGTGCCATCAGTGCCCCATCACAGAGAGACTATGGCTACACCTTC. This gives the protein CAISAPSQRDYGYTF.

The rearrangement links TRBV7-6 to TRBJ2-1, with TRBD1 identical over 9 bases. Unmatched junction bases numbered 6, after V lost 5 bases and J lost 7 bases. Germline V gene lookup returns CDR1 SGHVS and CDR2 FNYEAQ. This CDR3 comprises 14 residues. The CDR3 region has the DNA TGTGCCAGCAGCCGATGGACAGGGGTAAATGAGCAGTTCTTC. It translates to CASSRWTGVNEQFF.

The chain joins TRBV9 to TRBJ2-1; TRBD2 might be the D (6 bases). The germline gives CDR1 SGDLS, CDR2 YYNGEE. CDR3 size: 13 residues. V was pared by 0 bases and J by 6 bases, with 7 bases between. Here the CDR3 DNA reads TGTGCCAGCAGCGTAGGGGGGGTCAATGAGCAGTTCTTC. It codes for CASSVGGVNEQFF. The variable domain in full, with the rest retrieved from reference TRBV9 and TRBJ2-1, is DSGVTQTPKHLITATGQRVTLRCSPRSGDLSVYWYQQSLDQGLQFLIQYYNGEERAKGNILERFSAQQFPDLHSELNLSSLELGDSALYFCASSVGGVNEQFFGPGTRLTVL.

The gene calls are TRBV9 and TRBJ2-3; 9 nucleotides line up with TRBD2. Germline V gene lookup returns CDR1 SGDLS and CDR2 YYNGEE. Trimming cost V 3 bases and J 5 bases; bases outside gene matches: 10. This CDR3 is built from 16 residues. CDR3 in amino acids: CASSGTSGHSGDTQYF. CDR3 sequence (DNA): TGTGCCAGCAGCGGAACTAGCGGGCATTCAGGAGATACGCAGTATTTT.

The chain employs TRBV5-4 and TRBJ2-7; TRBD1 matches 8 bases. With V trimmed by 4 bases and J by 2 bases, 8 bases remained unmatched. Germline-derived CDR1 and CDR2 are SGHNT and YYREEE (reference sequence). The CDR3 consists of 15 residues. CDR3 DNA sequence: TGTGCCAGCAGCGGCGGGACAGGTGCCCCCTACGAGCAGTACTTC. The encoded protein is CASSGGTGAPYEQYF.

The count of this clone is one. The chain couples TRBV9 to TRBJ1-5; TRBD1 might be the D (5 bases). From germline, CDR1 is SGDLS and CDR2 YYNGEE. The CDR3 runs 14 residues. With 3 bases removed from V and 9 bases from J, the gap between germline ends came to 16 bases. The CDR3 DNA follows: TGTGCCAGCAGCGGACTGGACACTCCGTGGCCCCAGCATTTT. Its protein is CASSGLDTPWPQHF.

This clone appeared a single time. J is TRBJ2-2 and V is TRBV19; D not certain. Trimming pared 2 bases from V and 2 bases from J, leaving 12 bases between. CDR1 is LNHDA and CDR2 is SQIVND in the germline V gene (reference sequence). This CDR3 is built from 16 residues. CDR3 sequence (DNA): TGTGCCAGTAGTATAATAAGGCTGACAAACACCGGGGAGCTGTTTTTT. Protein: CASSIIRLTNTGELFF.